The clone carrying this TCR beta chain has only a few counts. What it binds is not known. Sequencing used immunoSEQ multiplex PCR; TCRdb keeps in-frame clones, though not all of them. This table holds thousands of clones, around 72% found once. The CDR3 sequence is 12 residues long. The V gene's germline CDR1 is SNHLY and CDR2 FYNNEI. With 5 bases clipped from V and 7 bases from J, the junction kept 4 bases outside the gene matches. The sample originates from a study of chemoradiotherapy in HPV16-positive cancers. Study results and caveats: HPV-specific T cells were functionally defined from only a couple of HPV16-positive patients.

This chain uses TRBV2 with TRBJ1-2; 7 nucleotides match TRBD1. The input for sequencing was tumor tissue, taken from a patient who underwent chemoradiotherapy. The source is a human donor with HPV-associated anogenital cancer. CDR3 in amino acids: CASSITGVGYTF. For the CDR3, the DNA is TGTGCCAGCAGTATCACAGGGGTTGGCTACACCTTC. Supplemented by reference TRBV2 and TRBJ1-2, the full variable domain reads EPEVTQTPSHQVTQMGQEVILRCVPISNHLYFYWYRQILGQKVEFLVSFYNNEISEKSEIFDDQFSVERPDGSNFTLKIRSTKLEDSAMYFCASSITGVGYTFGSGTRLTVV.